This entry lists 25 T cell receptor beta chains sequenced from one sample in a study of shared clonotypes between healthy human individuals. The data were produced by immunoSEQ multiplex PCR, yet TCRdb's version contains in-frame clones alone and is incomplete. The sample contains 500,000 to 650,000 clones, about 80% of which appear only once. Input material: PBMCs. The receptors derive from a woman aged 35 to 49 in good health. Some clones in this sample may be carry-over from other donors' samples.

The chain combines TRBV6-5 with TRBJ1-1; no clear D. V dropped 2 bases and J dropped 2 bases, with 9 bases sitting between them. The length of the CDR3 is 14 residues. Germline CDR1 MNHEY, CDR2 SVGAGI. The CDR3 loop reads CASSYPGDNTEAFF. CDR3 DNA: TGTGCCAGCAGTTACCCGGGAGACAACACTGAAGCTTTCTTT.

The rearrangement uses TRBV5-1 and TRBJ2-5; D gene unclear. Trimming left V 0 bases short and J 5 bases short, with 14 bases between. This CDR3 is built from 15 residues. Germline CDR1 reads SGHRS; CDR2 reads YFSETQ. The CDR3 sequence is CASSLAPGAAETQYF. The CDR3 DNA reads as TGCGCCAGCAGCTTGGCCCCGGGTGCGGCTGAGACCCAGTACTTC.

This clone was observed a few times. The chain recombines TRBV14 with TRBJ2-4; D gene uncertain. The CDR3 has 13 residues. In germline, CDR1 is SGHDN, CDR2 FVKESK. V was pared by 3 bases and J by 4 bases, with 7 bases between. CDR3 loop: CASSHDGKNIQYF. The CDR3 nucleotides are TGTGCCAGCAGCCATGACGGAAAAAACATTCAGTACTTC.

The J gene is TRBJ2-7, the V gene TRBV11-2; perhaps TRBD2 as D (5 bases). Trimming removed 1 base at V and 1 base at J, with 11 bases between. The CDR3 extends over 15 amino acids. In germline, CDR1 is SGHAT, CDR2 FQNNGV. The CDR3 DNA reads TGTGCCAGCAGCTTAGCTCCGGGATCTTCCTACGAGCAGTACTTC. Protein: CASSLAPGSSYEQYF.

This clone was seen once. The chain recombines TRBV4-1 with TRBJ2-5, with 9 bases lining up with TRBD1. The CDR3 is made up of 18 amino acids. Germline CDR1 MGHRA, CDR2 YSYEKL. Unmatched junction bases numbered 15, after V lost 2 bases and J lost 5 bases. The CDR3 reads CASSQWGQGWGESETQYF. DNA of the CDR3: TGCGCCAGCAGCCAATGGGGACAGGGTTGGGGAGAAAGCGAGACCCAGTACTTC.

J is TRBJ1-4 and V is TRBV28; 7 positions match TRBD1. This CDR3 comprises 17 residues. Germline values: CDR1 MDHEN, CDR2 SYDVKM. The trim removed 5 bases at V and 7 bases at J, leaving 16 bases unmatched. This chain's CDR3 is CASSDGTVGVWGEKLFF. For the CDR3, the DNA is TGTGCCAGCAGTGACGGGACAGTGGGGGTGTGGGGTGAAAAACTGTTTTTT.

The genes are TRBV19 and TRBJ2-3; the D gene is possibly TRBD1 (5 bases). Per germline, CDR1 LNHDA and CDR2 SQIVND (reference sequence). The CDR3 totals 13 residues. The V and J ends lost 7 bases and 4 bases respectively, with 12 bases between them. CDR3 bases: TGTGCCAGTAATTTCAGGGTCCCAGATACGCAGTATTTT. As protein: CASNFRVPDTQYF.

The V call is TRBV7-8, the J call TRBJ2-2; 10 bases match TRBD1. V dropped 6 bases and J dropped 2; count of bases not matched to a gene: 6. This CDR3 contains 16 residues. Per the germline V gene, CDR1 is SGHVS and CDR2 is FQNEAQ. DNA of the CDR3: TGTGCCAGCAGTACCCGGACAGGGGGAAACACCGGGGAGCTGTTTTTT. This gives the protein CASSTRTGGNTGELFF.

The chain recombines TRBV5-4 with TRBJ2-1; D ambiguous. From germline, CDR1 is SGHNT and CDR2 YYREEE (reference sequence). Trimming left V 5 bases short and J 3 bases short, with 9 bases between. CDR3 length: 13 amino acids. The CDR3 region is CASRLHSYNEQFF. CDR3 nucleotides: TGTGCCAGCAGACTACACAGCTACAATGAGCAGTTCTTC.

The chain combines TRBV7-2 with TRBJ2-7, with 7 bases that match TRBD2. V lost 7 bases to trimming and J lost 8 bases; unmatched junction nucleotides: 17. Germline V gene data show CDR1 as SGHTA and CDR2 as FQGNSA. This CDR3 spans 15 amino acids. In DNA, the CDR3 is TGTGCCAGCACCTTTTTCCGGGACTACCGCTATCAGCAGTACTTC. This codes for CASTFFRDYRYQQYF.

This chain links TRBV7-6 with TRBJ2-1; perhaps D is TRBD1 or TRBD2 (5 bases each). Trimming took off 4 bases at V and 0 bases at J, with 10 bases between the two ends. Germline V gene data show CDR1 as SGHVS and CDR2 as FNYEAQ. The CDR3 sequence is 15 residues long. The CDR3 here is CASSWDPGSYNEQFF. CDR3 in DNA: TGTGCCAGCAGCTGGGACCCTGGCTCCTACAATGAGCAGTTCTTC.

This rearrangement joins TRBV5-5 to TRBJ1-5; a weak D match, TRBD1 (6 bases). There are 15 residues in the CDR3. V dropped 3 bases and J dropped 3 bases, with 13 bases sitting between them. Germline CDR1 is SGHKS and CDR2 is YYEKEE (reference sequence). CDR3 nucleotides: TGTGCCAGCAGCTCATGGACAGACGACAATCAGCCCCAGCATTTT. It codes for CASSSWTDDNQPQHF.

The chain joins TRBV7-2 to TRBJ2-2; no clear D. Germline V gives CDR1 SGHTA, CDR2 FQGNSA. The CDR3 has 12 amino acids. Trimming took 6 bases from V and 3 from J, leaving 5 bases between them. Here the CDR3 DNA reads TGTGCCAGCAGATCTTACACCGGGGAGCTGTTTTTT. Translation: CASRSYTGELFF.

This clone showed up just a few times. This chain joins TRBV18 and TRBJ1-1; the D is unclear. There are 14 residues in the CDR3. Deletions cut 0 bases from V and 3 bases from J, with 8 bases between. Looked up from germline, CDR1 is KGHSH and CDR2 is LQKENI. CDR3 sequence (DNA): TGTGCCAGCTCACCACCGTCGAGGGACACTGAAGCTTTCTTT. It is translated as CASSPPSRDTEAFF.

This chain connects TRBV11-2 to TRBJ2-5; TRBD2 matches 10 bases. In germline, CDR1 is SGHAT, CDR2 FQNNGV. The CDR3 is made up of 16 amino acids. V was pared by 5 bases and J by 5 bases, with 11 bases of the junction left unmatched. CDR3 residues: CASSPLPSGSQETQYF. The CDR3 DNA reads TGTGCCAGCAGCCCCCTGCCTAGCGGGAGTCAGGAGACCCAGTACTTC.

The V and J genes are TRBV28 and TRBJ2-7, with 12 bases fitting TRBD1. V lost 6 bases to trimming and J lost 3 bases; unmatched junction nucleotides: 9. The CDR3 covers 16 residues. Germline V gene sequence: CDR1 MDHEN, CDR2 SYDVKM. The CDR3 DNA reads TGTGCCAGCAGGGGTACCGGGACAGGGGGCTTCTACGAGCAGTACTTC. Protein sequence: CASRGTGTGGFYEQYF.

V is TRBV5-5 and J is TRBJ2-3, with 9 bases identical to TRBD2. The CDR3 contains 15 residues. The germline V gene encodes CDR1 SGHKS and CDR2 YYEKEE (reference sequence). The ends lost 2 bases at V and 5 bases at J; junction bases unmatched: 6. CDR3 nucleotides: TGTGCCAGCAGCTTTAGCGGGAGTCGTGGAGATACGCAGTATTTT. Its translation is CASSFSGSRGDTQYF.

The gene calls are TRBV30 and TRBJ1-4; no definite D call. The CDR3 has 14 residues. Trimming removed 7 bases at V and 4 bases at J, with 16 bases between. The V gene's germline CDR1 is GTSNPN and CDR2 SVGIG (reference sequence). CDR3 in amino acids: CALIGRLDNEKLFF. CDR3 bases: TGTGCCTTGATCGGTCGTCTGGATAATGAAAAACTGTTTTTT. Together with reference TRBV30 and TRBJ1-4, the CDR3 gives the full variable domain: SQTIHQWPATLVQPVGSPLSLECTVEGTSNPNLYWYRQAAGRGLQLLFYSVGIGQISSEVPQNLSASRPQDRQFILSSKKLLLSDSGFYLCALIGRLDNEKLFFGSGTQLSVL.

The chain employs TRBV27 and TRBJ2-1; D perhaps matches TRBD1 (6 bases). Germline values: CDR1 MNHEY, CDR2 SMNVEV (reference sequence). The CDR3 has 13 residues. Trimming took off 2 bases at V and 4 bases at J, with 6 bases between the two ends. Written as DNA, the CDR3 is TGTGCCAGCAGTTTAACAGGGTACAATGAGCAGTTCTTC. This codes for CASSLTGYNEQFF.

This clone was observed a few times. V and J are TRBV6-5 and TRBJ2-1; D ambiguous. CDR1 and CDR2 (germline): MNHEY, SVGAGI. The V gene lost 6 bases and the J gene lost 7 bases, with 19 bases spanning the gap. The CDR3 consists of 15 residues. CDR3 protein: CASRATPAQRNEQFF. CDR3 DNA sequence: TGTGCCAGCAGAGCTACGCCAGCCCAAAGGAATGAGCAGTTCTTC.

In its sample, this clone was seen a few times. The J gene is TRBJ2-3, the V gene TRBV5-6; possibly TRBD1 for D (6 bases). The CDR3 covers 17 residues. The germline V and J ends were trimmed by 0 bases and 3 bases, with 17 bases remaining between them. The germline V gene encodes CDR1 SGHDT and CDR2 YYEEEE. CDR3 sequence reads: CASSLDRKGVVTDTQYF. The CDR3 DNA follows: TGTGCCAGCAGCTTGGACCGGAAGGGGGTAGTTACAGATACGCAGTATTTT.

The chain links TRBV2 to TRBJ2-1; possible D gene TRBD1, 7 bases. Germline V gene sequence: CDR1 SNHLY, CDR2 FYNNEI. The CDR3 runs 15 residues. V was shortened by 6 bases and J by 3 bases, with 15 bases between the two germline ends. This CDR3 reads CASSPDREVYNEQFF. The CDR3 region has the DNA TGTGCCAGCAGCCCCGACAGGGAGGTCTACAATGAGCAGTTCTTC.

This chain uses TRBV7-2 with TRBJ1-1; D gene unclear. This CDR3 has 13 residues. V was cut by 1 base and J by 4 bases, with 7 bases left in between. Germline lookup yields CDR1 SGHTA and CDR2 FQGNSA. The CDR3 DNA is TGTGCCAGCAGCTTAGTGTCCGGCACTGAAGCTTTCTTT. Translating it yields CASSLVSGTEAFF.

The genes are TRBV28 and TRBJ1-2; TRBD1 is a possible D gene (5 bases). V lost 7 bases and J lost 4, with 13 bases in between. The germline V gene has CDR1 MDHEN and CDR2 SYDVKM. The CDR3 totals 13 residues. CDR3 region: CASTPLGTYGYTF. In nucleotides, the CDR3 is TGTGCCAGCACCCCCTTGGGGACCTATGGCTACACCTTC.

This clone was counted between two and nine times. The rearrangement joins TRBV19 to TRBJ1-6, with D unclear. The germline V and J ends were trimmed by 7 bases and 4 bases, with 11 bases remaining between them. Germline V CDR1 and CDR2: LNHDA, SQIVND (reference sequence). The CDR3 runs 14 residues. CDR3 region: CASTSDRYNSPLHF. The DNA of the CDR3 is TGTGCCAGTACCTCGGACCGATATAATTCACCCCTCCACTTT.